This T cell receptor (beta chain) stems from a study of blood T cell repertoires in COVID-19. Study as a whole: There were acute and convalescent COVID-19 samples, and they came from the United States, Italy and Spain. Sources were T cells, B-cell-depleted T cells, or PBMCs; the material itself was cDNA or gDNA.

Per the authors' pipeline: Amplification from reference gene primers served as the basis for estimated nucleated cell counts. The repertoire was sequenced with immunoSEQ multiplex PCR; TCRdb's copy has only in-frame clones and lacks some. The V and J calls and the clone size are those of that table, but D and trimming were determined from the DNA. The data contain about 87,000 clones, approximately 85% of them singletons. The V segment lost 10 bases and the J segment 0 bases; nucleotides outside the gene matches: 10. The CDR3 consists of 17 residues. CDR1 WNHNN and CDR2 SYGVQD come from the germline V gene (reference sequence).

The sequence derives from an elderly woman with COVID-19, enrolled during active disease. The sequencing input was peripheral blood. The chain carries TRBV10-1 and TRBJ1-4, with 11 bases fitting TRBD1. In nucleotides, the CDR3 is TGCGCCAATTTCCGGGACAGGGGGATTGCAACTAATGAAAAACTGTTTTTT. It codes for CANFRDRGIATNEKLFF.